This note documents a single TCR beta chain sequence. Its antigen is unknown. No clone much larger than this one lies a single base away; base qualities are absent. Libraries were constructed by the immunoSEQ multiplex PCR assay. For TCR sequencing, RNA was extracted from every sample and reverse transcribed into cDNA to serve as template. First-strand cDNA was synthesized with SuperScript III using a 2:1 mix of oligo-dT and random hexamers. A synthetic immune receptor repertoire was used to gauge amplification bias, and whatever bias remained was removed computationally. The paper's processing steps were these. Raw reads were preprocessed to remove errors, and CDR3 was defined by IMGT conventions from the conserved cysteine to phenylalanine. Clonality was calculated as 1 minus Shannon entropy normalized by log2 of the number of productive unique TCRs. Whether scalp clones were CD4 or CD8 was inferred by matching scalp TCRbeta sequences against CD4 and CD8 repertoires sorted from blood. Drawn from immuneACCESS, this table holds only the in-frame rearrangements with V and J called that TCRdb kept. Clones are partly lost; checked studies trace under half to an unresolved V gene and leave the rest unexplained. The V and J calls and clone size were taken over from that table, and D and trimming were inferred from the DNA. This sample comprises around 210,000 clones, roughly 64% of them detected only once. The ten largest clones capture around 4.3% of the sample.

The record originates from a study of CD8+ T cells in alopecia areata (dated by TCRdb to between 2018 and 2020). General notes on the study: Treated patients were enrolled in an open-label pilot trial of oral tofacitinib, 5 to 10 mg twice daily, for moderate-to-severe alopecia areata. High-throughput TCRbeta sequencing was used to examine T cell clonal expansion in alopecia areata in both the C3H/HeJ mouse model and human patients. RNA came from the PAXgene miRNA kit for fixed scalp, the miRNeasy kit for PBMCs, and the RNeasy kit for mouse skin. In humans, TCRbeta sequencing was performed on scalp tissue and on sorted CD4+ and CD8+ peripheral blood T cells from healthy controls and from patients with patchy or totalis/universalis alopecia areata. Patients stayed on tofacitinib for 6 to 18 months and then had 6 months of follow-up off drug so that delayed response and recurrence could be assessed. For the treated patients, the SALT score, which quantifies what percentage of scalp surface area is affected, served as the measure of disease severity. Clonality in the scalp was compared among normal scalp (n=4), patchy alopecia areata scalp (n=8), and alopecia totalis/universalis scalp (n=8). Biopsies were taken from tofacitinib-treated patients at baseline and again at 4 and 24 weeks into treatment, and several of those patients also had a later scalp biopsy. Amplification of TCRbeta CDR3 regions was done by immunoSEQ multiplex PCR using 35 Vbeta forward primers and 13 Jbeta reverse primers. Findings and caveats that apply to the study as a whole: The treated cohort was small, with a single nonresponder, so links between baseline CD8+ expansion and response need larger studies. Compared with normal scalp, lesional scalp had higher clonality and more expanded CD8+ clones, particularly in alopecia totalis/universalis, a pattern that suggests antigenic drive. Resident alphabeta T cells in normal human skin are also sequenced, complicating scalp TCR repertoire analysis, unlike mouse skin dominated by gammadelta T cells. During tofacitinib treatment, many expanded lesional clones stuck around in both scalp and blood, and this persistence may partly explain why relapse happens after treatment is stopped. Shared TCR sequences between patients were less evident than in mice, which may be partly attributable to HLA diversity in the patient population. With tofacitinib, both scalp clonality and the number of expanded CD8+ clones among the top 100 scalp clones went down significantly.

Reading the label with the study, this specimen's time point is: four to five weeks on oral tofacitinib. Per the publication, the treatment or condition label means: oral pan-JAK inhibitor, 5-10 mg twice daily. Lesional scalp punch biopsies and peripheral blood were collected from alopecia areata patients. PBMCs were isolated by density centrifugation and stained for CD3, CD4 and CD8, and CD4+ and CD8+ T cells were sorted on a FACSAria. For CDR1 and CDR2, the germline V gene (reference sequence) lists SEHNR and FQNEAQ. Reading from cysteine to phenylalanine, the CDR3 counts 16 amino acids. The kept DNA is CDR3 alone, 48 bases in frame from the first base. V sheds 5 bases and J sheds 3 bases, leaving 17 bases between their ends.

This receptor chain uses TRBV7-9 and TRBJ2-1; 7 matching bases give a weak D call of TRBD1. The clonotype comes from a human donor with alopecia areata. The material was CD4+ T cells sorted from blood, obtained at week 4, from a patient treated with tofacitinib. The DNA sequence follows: TGTGCCAGCAGCATTCAGACAGGGAGGAACTACAATGAGCAGTTCTTC. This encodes CASSIQTGRNYNEQFF.